This TCR beta chain stems from a study of T-cell memory formation after mild COVID-19. Findings and limits, study-wide: Among clones contracting day 15 to 85, CD4/CD8 was balanced, whereas later expanders leaned CD4+.

This clonotype occurred a few times. Its antigen is not known. V was trimmed by 6 bases and J by 7 bases, leaving 20 bases between them. This CDR3 spans 15 amino acids. The germline gives CDR1 MNHEY, CDR2 SVGEGT. MiXCR, run by TCRdb on the 5' RACE reads, gives a single entry per CDR3 protein. The sample yields over 350,000 distinct CDR3 sequences, 20% to 30% seen once. The chain employs TRBV6-2 or TRBV6-3 and TRBJ2-3; D possibly uses TRBD1 or TRBD2 (6 bases each). Material for sequencing was PBMCs or a T cell subset sorted from them (not recorded which). The clonotype was recovered from an adult woman who had mild COVID-19 (a few samples of this study predate the infection). Cell type and time point are not known. CDR3 in amino acids: CASSRGGSGMNTQYF. CDR3 coding DNA: TGTGCCAGCAGCCGAGGGGGGTCCGGGATGAATACGCAGTATTTT.